The clone carrying this T cell receptor (beta chain) has just one count. The CDR3 length is 14 residues. Germline V gene sequence: CDR1 LGHDT, CDR2 YNNKEL (reference sequence). The ends lost 1 base at V and 6 bases at J; junction bases unmatched: 3. These data belong to a study of blood T cell repertoires in COVID-19. The overall study: Some COVID-19 samples were acute and others convalescent; all came from the United States, Italy and Spain. PBMCs, B-cell-depleted T cells, or T cells were the source of the cDNA or gDNA that made up the material.

Authors' data handling: Reference gene primer amplification gave estimated nucleated cell counts. Only in-frame clones appear in the TCRdb table, and some are missing; sequencing was by immunoSEQ multiplex PCR. V, J and clone size are those of that table, while D and trimming were read from the DNA. The sample holds about 74,000 clones; approximately 85% are singletons and the top ten take roughly 23%. The clonotype originates from a man aged 45 to 65 with acute or convalescent COVID-19. The sequencing sample was made of peripheral blood. The rearrangement uses TRBV3-1 (or the pseudogene TRBV3-2) and TRBJ1-2; 9 bases align to TRBD1. CDR3 protein: CASSQVDRGDGYTF. The CDR3, as DNA: TGTGCCAGCAGCCAAGTCGACAGGGGGGATGGCTACACCTTC.